Presented here are 24 T cell receptor beta chains from one specimen sequenced in a study of T-cell reconstitution after alpha-beta-depleted transplantation in children. Unique molecular identifiers were used in preparing the TCRbeta library. TCRdb recomputed calls from the PCR reads with MiXCR, one row per CDR3 protein. Here the sample spans roughly 190,000 distinct CDR3 sequences, approximately 14% being singletons. This sample comprised PBMCs from the stem cell graft donor, obtained from the stem cell graft. Receptor source: a human donor who donated a stem cell graft to a child with acute lymphoblastic leukemia.

The sample holds many counts of this clonotype. The gene calls are TRBV5-1 and TRBJ1-4; no clear D. Germline values: CDR1 SGHRS, CDR2 YFSETQ. The CDR3 is made up of 15 amino acids. The V end lost 5 bases, the J end lost 6 bases, and 17 bases lay between the germline ends. This CDR3 is CASRVGYGNDEKLFF. DNA of the CDR3: TGCGCCAGCAGGGTTGGATATGGGAACGATGAAAAACTGTTTTTT. Complete variable domain (other parts from reference TRBV5-1 and TRBJ1-4): KAGVTQTPRYLIKTRGQQVTLSCSPISGHRSVSWYQQTPGQGLQFLFEYFSETQRNKGNFPGRFSGRQFSNSRSEMNVSTLELGDSALYLCASRVGYGNDEKLFFGSGTQLSVL.

This clonotype was seen ten or more times. This chain connects TRBV5-1 to TRBJ2-5, with 13 bases that match TRBD2. This CDR3 has 16 residues. Germline V CDR1 and CDR2: SGHRS, YFSETQ. Trimming took 0 bases from V and 5 from J; bases not matched to a gene: 4. DNA of the CDR3: TGCGCCAGCAGCTTGGGGACTAGCGGGAGTGGGGAGACCCAGTACTTC. This encodes CASSLGTSGSGETQYF.

This clonotype came up many times. The chain recombines TRBV29-1 with TRBJ2-7; 9 bases align to TRBD1. Trimming at V came to 6 bases and at J to 0 bases, leaving 6 bases not matched to a gene. Germline V gene sequence: CDR1 SQVTM, CDR2 ANQGSEA. The CDR3 contains 14 residues. CDR3 DNA sequence: TGCAGCGTAAAACAGGGGGCCAGCTCCTACGAGCAGTACTTC. Its translation: CSVKQGASSYEQYF.

In this sample, this clonotype turned up many times. The V and J genes are TRBV5-1 and TRBJ2-3, with D possibly being TRBD1 (5 bases). The CDR3 length is 14 residues. The V gene lost 4 bases and the J gene lost 1 base, with 10 bases spanning the gap. Germline V lookup: CDR1 SGHRS, CDR2 YFSETQ. This CDR3 is CASSPWGGTDTQYF. The DNA for the CDR3 is TGCGCCAGCAGCCCGTGGGGCGGCACAGATACGCAGTATTTT.

This clonotype has a count of ten or more. The rearrangement uses TRBV7-8 and TRBJ1-3; D possibly corresponds to TRBD1 (6 bases). The germline V and J ends were trimmed by 1 base and 3 bases, with 13 bases remaining between them. Germline V gene lookup returns CDR1 SGHVS and CDR2 FQNEAQ. CDR3 length equals 16 residues. CDR3 sequence reads: CASSLGTANLGNTIYF. DNA of the CDR3: TGTGCCAGCAGCTTAGGGACAGCGAACCTTGGAAACACCATATATTTT.

This clonotype was counted a few times. This chain links TRBV6-1 with TRBJ2-1; a possible D gene is TRBD2 (5 bases). V lost 0 bases and J lost 12, with 15 bases in between. The CDR3 runs to 14 residues. Germline lookup yields CDR1 MNHNS and CDR2 SASEGT. This CDR3 reads CASSEAGGGYGQFF. CDR3 bases: TGTGCCAGCAGTGAAGCGGGTGGAGGATATGGGCAGTTCTTC.

The chain joins TRBV11-2 to TRBJ1-1, with D possibly matching TRBD1 (5 bases). The CDR3 is 15 amino acids. Per the germline V gene, CDR1 is SGHAT and CDR2 is FQNNGV. V was clipped by 4 bases and J by 3 bases, with 15 bases between them. CDR3 loop: CASSYGGRTDTEAFF. The CDR3 DNA reads as TGTGCCAGCAGCTATGGGGGGAGGACGGACACTGAAGCTTTCTTT.

This clonotype has just a few counts. This rearrangement joins TRBV11-2 to TRBJ2-1; the match to TRBD2 covers 7 bases. This CDR3 spans 17 amino acids. Germline trimming cut 1 base from V and 5 bases from J; bases unmatched to any gene: 11. In germline, CDR1 is SGHAT, CDR2 FQNNGV. CDR3 sequence (DNA): TGTGCCAGCAGCTTAGTCGACTGGGGGGGGTTTGACAATGAGCAGTTCTTC. Protein sequence: CASSLVDWGGFDNEQFF. Filled out from reference TRBV11-2 and TRBJ2-1, the complete variable domain reads EAGVAQSPRYKIIEKRQSVAFWCNPISGHATLYWYQQILGQGPKLLIQFQNNGVVDDSQLPKDRFSAERLKGVDSTLKIQPAKLEDSAVYLCASSLVDWGGFDNEQFFGPGTRLTVL.

Many counts were recorded for this clonotype. The rearrangement uses TRBV5-1 and TRBJ1-4; D possibly corresponds to TRBD1 (5 bases). With 0 bases removed from V and 5 bases from J, the gap between germline ends came to 5 bases. The CDR3 runs 13 residues. The V gene's germline CDR1 is SGHRS and CDR2 YFSETQ. The CDR3 is CASSLGGNEKLFF. CDR3 coding DNA: TGCGCCAGCAGCTTGGGGGGGAATGAAAAACTGTTTTTT.

This chain's CDR3 is CASSLGTLAQYF. The CDR3 nucleotides read TGCGCCAGCAGCTTGGGGACGTTAGCGCAGTATTTT. The chain employs TRBV5-1 and TRBJ2-3; D call uncertain. Trimming stripped 0 bases from V and 10 bases from J, with 9 bases between. The CDR3 is 12 residues long. Germline V CDR1 and CDR2: SGHRS, YFSETQ.

In the case of this clonotype: One junction end disagrees with the germline gene, perhaps due to a read error. The chain joins TRBV12-3 or TRBV12-4 to TRBJ2-7; 8 bases align to TRBD1. The CDR3 is made up of 14 amino acids. The CDR3 loop is CAGSRTGLGYEQYF. In nucleotides, the CDR3 is TGTGCCGGCAGTCGGACAGGGTTGGGCTACGAGCAGTACTTC.

This chain connects TRBV5-5 to TRBJ1-4; possibly TRBD1 for D (5 bases). Germline V gives CDR1 SGHKS, CDR2 YYEKEE (reference sequence). This CDR3 has 15 residues. Trimming cost V 3 bases and J 8 bases, with 17 bases left between them. The CDR3 bases are TGTGCCAGCAGCTCGGGACTGACGGGGGGGGAAAAACTGTTTTTT. This encodes CASSSGLTGGEKLFF.

The chain employs TRBV7-8 and TRBJ1-5; TRBD1 matches at 7 bases. The CDR3 has 15 amino acids. V shed 1 base, J shed 3 bases, and the junction held 3 bases outside the gene matches. Germline values: CDR1 SGHVS, CDR2 FQNEAQ. The CDR3 here is CASSLGQGINQPQHF. CDR3 nucleotides: TGTGCCAGCAGCTTAGGACAGGGAATCAATCAGCCCCAGCATTTT.

This clonotype was detected ten times or more. The rearrangement joins TRBV12-3 or TRBV12-4 to TRBJ2-7; TRBD2 aligns across 9 bases. Trimming at V came to 6 bases and at J to 6 bases, leaving 12 bases not matched to a gene. The CDR3 consists of 15 residues. The CDR3 here is CASSHLAGTLLEQYF. Here the CDR3 DNA reads TGTGCCAGCAGCCATCTAGCGGGAACATTACTCGAGCAGTACTTC.

This clonotype occurred many times. The rearrangement joins TRBV7-9 to TRBJ2-3; tentatively, D is TRBD2 (5 bases). CDR1 is SEHNR, CDR2 FQNEAQ, per germline (reference sequence). This CDR3 spans 12 amino acids. The V gene lost 8 bases and the J gene lost 8 bases, with 14 bases spanning the gap. The CDR3: CASGVGSGTQYF. CDR3 in DNA: TGTGCCAGCGGCGTTGGGAGCGGTACGCAGTATTTT.

This clonotype showed up many times. J is TRBJ2-1 and V is TRBV29-1; a weak D match, TRBD2 (5 bases). This CDR3 has 16 amino acids. From germline, CDR1 is SQVTM and CDR2 ANQGSEA. V gave up 7 bases and J gave up 7 bases, with 26 bases separating them. This CDR3 reads CSAQQSTRDRGNEQFF. DNA of the CDR3: TGCAGCGCCCAACAGTCCACAAGAGACCGAGGGAATGAGCAGTTCTTC.

Ten or more counts support this clonotype. V is TRBV27 and J is TRBJ2-7, with 7 bases matching TRBD2. The CDR3 totals 15 residues. Germline-derived CDR1 and CDR2 are MNHEY and SMNVEV (reference sequence). V was clipped by 4 bases and J by 0 bases; unmatched bases: 6. The CDR3: CASSSRSSGSYEQYF. The CDR3, as DNA: TGTGCCAGCAGTTCCCGCTCTAGCGGCTCCTACGAGCAGTACTTC.

In this sample, this clonotype turned up a few times. V and J are TRBV28 and TRBJ1-2; 7 bases agree with TRBD1. CDR3 length: 13 amino acids. Germline CDR1 MDHEN, CDR2 SYDVKM. With 6 bases clipped from V and 3 bases from J, the junction kept 4 bases outside the gene matches. CDR3 nucleotides: TGTGCCAGCAGACCAGGGGGGGACTATGGCTACACCTTC. Translation gives CASRPGGDYGYTF.

This chain joins TRBV12-3 or TRBV12-4 and TRBJ2-2; TRBD2 matches 7 bases. J was trimmed by 7 bases and V by 5 bases; bases with no gene match: 7. The CDR3 is made up of 14 amino acids. The CDR3 nucleotides read TGTGCCAGCAGTCGGGGAGGGACGGGCGGGGAGCTGTTTTTT. Protein sequence: CASSRGGTGGELFF.

This clonotype occurred many times. The chain links TRBV7-9 to TRBJ2-3; D tentatively reads TRBD1 or TRBD2 (5 bases each). The CDR3 is 17 residues long. Per germline, CDR1 SEHNR and CDR2 FQNEAQ (reference sequence). V was pared by 3 bases and J by 0 bases, with 16 bases between. The CDR3 region has the DNA TGTGCCAGCAGCTTCCCGCCGTGGGGGTCAAGCACAGATACGCAGTATTTT. Residues: CASSFPPWGSSTDTQYF.

This chain's CDR3 is CSARDSIGPYNEQFF. DNA of the CDR3: TGCAGTGCTAGAGATAGTATTGGTCCCTACAATGAGCAGTTCTTC. The gene calls are TRBV20-1 and TRBJ2-1; unclear D gene. The germline V and J ends were trimmed by 0 bases and 2 bases, with 11 bases remaining between them. CDR3 length: 15 amino acids. CDR1 is DFQATT, CDR2 SNEGSKA, per germline (reference sequence).

This clonotype was seen at least ten times. The gene calls are TRBV20-1 and TRBJ2-5; D tentatively fits TRBD1 or TRBD2 (5 bases each). CDR3 length: 13 amino acids. CDR1 is DFQATT and CDR2 is SNEGSKA in the germline V gene (reference sequence). Between the trimmed V and J ends, which lost 5 bases and 5 bases, there was a span of 15 bases. CDR3: CSAGGPSRETQYF. The CDR3 bases are TGCAGTGCTGGGGGACCCTCGCGGGAGACCCAGTACTTC.

This clonotype was found many times. The chain couples TRBV4-1 to TRBJ2-5, with TRBD1 matching over 10 bases. CDR1 is MGHRA, CDR2 YSYEKL, per germline. CDR3 length: 16 amino acids. Trimming removed 4 bases from V and 1 base from J; junction bases left unmatched: 6. The CDR3 sequence is CASSLGTGDLQETQYF. The CDR3 DNA reads TGCGCCAGCAGCCTAGGGACAGGGGACCTCCAAGAGACCCAGTACTTC.

Ten or more counts support this clonotype. V usage is TRBV29-1 and J usage is TRBJ2-5; D not certain. V was cut by 4 bases and J by 5 bases, with 5 bases left in between. CDR3 size: 10 residues. Looked up from germline, CDR1 is SQVTM and CDR2 is ANQGSEA. This CDR3 is CSVGPETQYF. The DNA of the CDR3 is TGCAGCGTTGGGCCGGAGACCCAGTACTTC. Based on the CDR3 plus reference TRBV29-1 and TRBJ2-5, the full variable domain is SAVISQKPSRDICQRGTSLTIQCQVDSQVTMMFWYRQQPGQSLTLIATANQGSEATYESGFVIDKFPISRPNLTFSTLTVSNMSPEDSSIYLCSVGPETQYFGPGTRLLVL.